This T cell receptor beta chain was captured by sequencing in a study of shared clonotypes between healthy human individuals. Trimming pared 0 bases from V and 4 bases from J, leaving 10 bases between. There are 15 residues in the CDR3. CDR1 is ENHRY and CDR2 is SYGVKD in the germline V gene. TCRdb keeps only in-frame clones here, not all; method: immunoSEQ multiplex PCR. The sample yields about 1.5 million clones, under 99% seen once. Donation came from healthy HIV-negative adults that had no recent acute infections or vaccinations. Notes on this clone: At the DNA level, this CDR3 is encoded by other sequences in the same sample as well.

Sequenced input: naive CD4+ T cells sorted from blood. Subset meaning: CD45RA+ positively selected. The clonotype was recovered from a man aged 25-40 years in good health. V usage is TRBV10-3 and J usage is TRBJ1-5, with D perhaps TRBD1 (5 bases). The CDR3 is CAISESRGGNQPQHF. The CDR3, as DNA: TGTGCCATCAGTGAGTCAAGGGGAGGGAATCAGCCCCAGCATTTT.